The 20 T cell receptor beta chains below all came from one sample that was sequenced in a study of T cell responses to AZD1222 COVID-19 vaccine. Using immunoSEQ multiplex PCR, the repertoire was profiled, and TCRdb retains in-frame clones only, with some absent. The data hold tens of thousands of clones, with roughly 91% observed a single time. Specimen: peripheral blood, collected 28 days after the second AZD1222 dose. The receptors were gathered from an adult who received the AZD1222 COVID-19 vaccine.

The V and J genes are TRBV5-5 and TRBJ2-5, with a possible D match to TRBD2 (5 bases). The CDR3 is 15 amino acids. CDR1 and CDR2 from the germline V gene are SGHKS and YYEKEE (reference sequence). V lost 0 bases and J 4 bases, leaving 13 bases between the germline ends. CDR3: CASSLEATRGETQYF. In DNA, the CDR3 is TGTGCCAGCAGCTTGGAGGCAACCCGGGGAGAGACCCAGTACTTC.

The rearrangement links TRBV5-1 to TRBJ2-6; TRBD1 agrees at 9 bases. Germline V gives CDR1 SGHRS, CDR2 YFSETQ. CDR3 length: 19 amino acids. Trimming removed 0 bases from V and 0 bases from J; junction bases left unmatched: 7. CDR3 amino acids: CASSLVGTGILSGANVLTF. The CDR3 DNA is TGCGCCAGCAGCTTGGTAGGGACAGGGATCCTCTCTGGGGCCAACGTCCTGACTTTC.

The rearrangement links TRBV12-5 to TRBJ2-5; 8 bases are a match to TRBD2. J was trimmed by 4 bases and V by 5 bases; bases with no gene match: 6. The CDR3 contains 14 residues. CDR1 LGHNT and CDR2 FRNRAP come from the germline V gene. The CDR3 is CASGNPTSGETQYF. The CDR3 DNA reads TGTGCTAGTGGTAACCCAACTAGCGGAGAGACCCAGTACTTC. The whole variable domain, remainder taken from reference TRBV12-5 and TRBJ2-5, is DARVTQTPRHKVTEMGQEVTMRCQPILGHNTVFWYRQTMMQGLELLAYFRNRAPLDDSGMPKDRFSAEMPDATLATLKIQPSEPRDSAVYFCASGNPTSGETQYFGPGTRLLVL.

This clone has only a few counts. This chain connects TRBV18 to TRBJ2-1; 12 nucleotides line up with TRBD1. This CDR3 is 15 amino acids long. The V gene's germline CDR1 is KGHSH and CDR2 LQKENI. V gave up 4 bases and J gave up 15 bases; unmatched junction bases: 13. This CDR3 reads CASSRTTGTGGDVFF. CDR3 coding DNA: TGTGCCAGCTCACGAACAACTGGGACAGGGGGCGATGTGTTCTTC.

The gene calls are TRBV18 and TRBJ1-1; TRBD1 might be the D (5 bases). CDR1 and CDR2 (germline): KGHSH, LQKENI. Trimming shortened V by 1 base and J by 0 bases, and 9 bases separated the two germline ends. The CDR3 spans 15 residues. The CDR3 sequence is CASSPLATVNTEAFF. CDR3 DNA: TGTGCCAGCTCACCACTTGCGACAGTGAACACTGAAGCTTTCTTT.

The chain couples TRBV3-1 (or the pseudogene TRBV3-2) to TRBJ1-2; 7 bases match TRBD1. Germline CDR1 LGHDT, CDR2 YNNKEL (reference sequence). The CDR3 spans 17 residues. The J segment lost 0 bases and the V segment lost 1 base, leaving 8 bases of the junction unmatched. The CDR3 DNA reads TGTGCCAGCAGCCAAGGGGGGAACAGGGGAACTAACTATGGCTACACCTTC. Amino acids: CASSQGGNRGTNYGYTF.

The chain is built from TRBV5-1 and TRBJ1-4; tentative D call: TRBD1 (5 bases). Trimming pared 1 base from V and 7 bases from J, leaving 17 bases between. Per germline, CDR1 SGHRS and CDR2 YFSETQ. CDR3 size: 16 residues. The CDR3 nucleotides read TGCGCCAGCAGCTTGTTCCCCGGGGCATCGGGTGAAAAACTGTTTTTT. This sequence encodes CASSLFPGASGEKLFF.

The chain joins TRBV19 to TRBJ1-4; 7 nucleotides align to TRBD1. The J segment lost 8 bases and the V segment lost 6 bases, leaving 9 bases of the junction unmatched. CDR1 LNHDA and CDR2 SQIVND come from the germline V gene (reference sequence). The CDR3 is made up of 14 amino acids. In nucleotides, the CDR3 is TGTGCCAGTAGCCCGACAGGGCCCAACGAAAAACTGTTTTTT. Its protein is CASSPTGPNEKLFF.

The chain links TRBV19 to TRBJ1-1; D may be TRBD1 (5 bases). In germline, CDR1 is LNHDA, CDR2 SQIVND (reference sequence). Deletions cut 8 bases from V and 4 bases from J, with 20 bases between. This CDR3 spans 15 amino acids. The CDR3 coding sequence is TGTGCCAGTTCTCCGGGACGGACGACGGGCACTGAAGCTTTCTTT. It specifies CASSPGRTTGTEAFF.

This chain joins TRBV4-1 and TRBJ1-2; 7 bases agree with TRBD1. Trimming at V came to 0 bases and at J to 4 bases, leaving 5 bases not matched to a gene. CDR3 length equals 15 residues. CDR1 is MGHRA and CDR2 is YSYEKL in the germline V gene. The CDR3 spells CASSQEGAGGYGYTF. CDR3 nucleotide sequence: TGCGCCAGCAGCCAAGAGGGGGCAGGGGGCTATGGCTACACCTTC.

The V call is TRBV18, the J call TRBJ2-2, with TRBD2 matching over 10 bases. CDR1 is KGHSH and CDR2 is LQKENI in the germline V gene. The CDR3 is 17 amino acids. V lost 1 base and J lost 7; bases outside the gene matches: 9. This CDR3 reads CASSPRLAGARGGELFF. Written as DNA, the CDR3 is TGTGCCAGCTCACCACGTCTAGCGGGGGCCCGAGGCGGGGAGCTGTTTTTT.

The CDR3 DNA reads TGTGCCAGCAGGGGACAGGGGACTCAAAACTATGGCTACACCTTC. Translated: CASRGQGTQNYGYTF. J is TRBJ1-2 and V is TRBV25-1; 10 nucleotides match TRBD1. Per the germline V gene, CDR1 is MGHDK and CDR2 is SYGVNS. The CDR3 runs to 15 residues. V dropped 6 bases and J dropped 2; count of bases not matched to a gene: 6.

The chain is built from TRBV30 and TRBJ1-4; D is undetermined. CDR1 and CDR2 from the germline V gene are GTSNPN and SVGIG (reference sequence). Trimming removed 0 bases at V and 7 bases at J, with 15 bases between. This CDR3 contains 15 residues. As DNA, the CDR3 is TGTGCCTGGAGTGTCGGACTCACCGAGGGTGAAAAACTGTTTTTT. Translated, it gives CAWSVGLTEGEKLFF.

The chain has TRBV6-5 and TRBJ1-4, with 11 positions matching TRBD1. Germline trimming cut 6 bases from V and 7 bases from J; bases unmatched to any gene: 4. Germline assignment: CDR1 MNHEY and CDR2 SVGAGI. CDR3 length: 14 residues. The CDR3 coding sequence is TGTGCCAGCAGGGACAGGGGGCATGGTGAAAAACTGTTTTTT. Translated, it gives CASRDRGHGEKLFF.

The chain employs TRBV3-1 (or the pseudogene TRBV3-2) and TRBJ2-2; a possible D gene is TRBD2 (6 bases). From germline, CDR1 is LGHDT and CDR2 YNNKEL (reference sequence). Trimming shortened V by 4 bases and J by 6 bases, and 15 bases separated the two germline ends. This CDR3 contains 15 residues. The CDR3 DNA is TGTGCCAGCAGCCTGCGACTAGTTCATGCCGGGGAGCTGTTTTTT. It encodes CASSLRLVHAGELFF.

The chain has TRBV6-7 and TRBJ2-7; TRBD2 matches 7 bases. TRBV6-7 is filed as an ORF, its function uncertain. The junction had 6 bases not matched to a gene; V was cut back by 4 bases and J by 0 bases. The CDR3 is 15 residues long. The CDR3: CASSFRGLSSYEQYF. In DNA form, the CDR3 reads TGTGCCAGCAGTTTCCGGGGACTAAGCTCCTACGAGCAGTACTTC.

The chain uses TRBV9 and TRBJ2-1; 7 nucleotides line up with TRBD2. CDR1 is SGDLS and CDR2 is YYNGEE in the germline V gene. V gave up 3 bases and J gave up 2 bases; unmatched junction bases: 8. This CDR3 has 16 amino acids. This CDR3 reads CASSATGLAAYNEQFF. The CDR3 DNA reads as TGTGCCAGCAGCGCTACGGGGCTAGCGGCCTACAATGAGCAGTTCTTC.

The CDR3 reads CASRATGANNQPQHF. The CDR3 coding sequence is TGTGCCAGCAGAGCAACAGGGGCGAACAATCAGCCCCAGCATTTT. J is TRBJ1-5 and V is TRBV2; 7 bases map to TRBD1. The CDR3 extends over 15 amino acids. Germline loops: CDR1 SNHLY, CDR2 FYNNEI. J gave up 3 bases and V 6 bases, and 8 bases lay outside the gene matches.

The gene calls are TRBV6-5 and TRBJ1-1, with no clear D. V shed 5 bases and J shed 1 base, with 14 bases lying between them. The germline gives CDR1 MNHEY, CDR2 SVGAGI. There are 15 residues in the CDR3. The CDR3 loop is CASSPQENPNTEAFF. DNA for the CDR3: TGTGCCAGCAGTCCCCAAGAAAATCCGAACACTGAAGCTTTCTTT.

V gene TRBV3-1 (or the pseudogene TRBV3-2) combines with J gene TRBJ2-3; TRBD2 matches at 13 bases. Germline assignment: CDR1 LGHDT and CDR2 YNNKEL (reference sequence). There are 14 residues in the CDR3. The junction had 5 bases not matched to a gene; V was cut back by 6 bases and J by 8 bases. The CDR3 bases are TGTGCCAGCAGGCGGGGACTAGCGGGGATTACGCAGTATTTT. Translation gives CASRRGLAGITQYF.